This TCR beta chain derives from a study of blood T cell repertoires in COVID-19. The overall study: In each case, the material was cDNA or gDNA derived from T cells, B-cell-depleted T cells, or PBMCs.

Per the original data handling: Amplification from reference gene primers served as the basis for estimated nucleated cell counts. Sequenced by immunoSEQ multiplex PCR; TCRdb stores in-frame clones only, minus some. That table furnishes V, J and clone size, whereas the DNA furnished D and trimming. The profile shows over 300,000 clones, 85% of them singletons. Germline values: CDR1 LNHDA, CDR2 SQIVND (reference sequence). The CDR3 spans 12 residues. The V end lost 5 bases, the J end lost 4 bases, and 6 bases lay between the germline ends. The material sequenced was peripheral blood. This TCR was recovered from a human donor in a cohort sampled during active COVID-19. The J gene is TRBJ1-5, the V gene TRBV19; perhaps TRBD1 as D (5 bases). The CDR3 region has the DNA TGTGCCAGTAGTGACAGTAATCAGCCCCAGCATTTT. This encodes CASSDSNQPQHF.